This T cell receptor (beta chain) was sequenced in a study of response to subunit inactivated influenza vaccine. Study-wide results and limits: Every seasonal influenza vaccination brings in few new T cells, the authors suggested.

Ten or more counts support this clonotype. Its antigen is still unknown. Trimming took off 0 bases at V and 10 bases at J, with 10 bases between the two ends. CDR1 and CDR2 (germline): LGHNA, YSLEER. The CDR3 loop spans 13 amino acids. Each CDR3 protein is one row after TCRdb ran MiXCR on the RT-PCR reads. The data contain 540,000 or so distinct CDR3 sequences, 13% of them singletons. The source is a man aged 45-60 years who received an inactivated influenza vaccine. The sample in question was PBMCs from blood, obtained about 40 days after vaccination. V usage is TRBV4-3 and J usage is TRBJ1-5, with D unresolved. CDR3 region: CASSQDTWSPQHF. The DNA of the CDR3 is TGCGCCAGCAGCCAAGATACGTGGAGTCCCCAGCATTTT.